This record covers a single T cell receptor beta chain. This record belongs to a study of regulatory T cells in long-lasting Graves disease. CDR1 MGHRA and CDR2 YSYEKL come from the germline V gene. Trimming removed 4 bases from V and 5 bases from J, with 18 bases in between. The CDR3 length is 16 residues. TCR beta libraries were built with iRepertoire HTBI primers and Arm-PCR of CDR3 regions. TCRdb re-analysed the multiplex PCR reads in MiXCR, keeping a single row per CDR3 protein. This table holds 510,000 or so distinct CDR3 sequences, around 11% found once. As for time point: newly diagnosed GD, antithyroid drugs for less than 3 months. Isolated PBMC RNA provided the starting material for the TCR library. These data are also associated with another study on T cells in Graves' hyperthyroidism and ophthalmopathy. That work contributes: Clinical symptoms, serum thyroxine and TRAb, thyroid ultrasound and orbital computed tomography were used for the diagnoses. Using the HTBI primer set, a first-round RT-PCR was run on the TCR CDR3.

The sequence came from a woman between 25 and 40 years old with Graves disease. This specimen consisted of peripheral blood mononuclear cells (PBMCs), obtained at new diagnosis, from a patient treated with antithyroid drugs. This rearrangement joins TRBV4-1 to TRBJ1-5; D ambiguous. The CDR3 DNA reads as TGCGCCAGCAGCCGGGAATTTGTTGGAGTATATCAGCCCCAGCATTTT. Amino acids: CASSREFVGVYQPQHF.